A selection of T cell receptor beta chains follows, all from one sample in a study of blood T cell repertoires in COVID-19. TCRdb's copy holds only in-frame clones and misses some; the assay was immunoSEQ multiplex PCR. The table includes roughly 130,000 clones, 90% detected once. The sample consisted of peripheral blood. The receptors shown here come from a man in his 60s with COVID-19, enrolled during active disease. Each CDR3 is given with its conserved first and last residue. Fields, in order: CDR3 protein, CDR3 DNA, V gene, J gene, clone size, D gene. A D gene is named only where the DNA matches it firmly. Rows may omit the clone size; those that give it use once, few, many or a size class.

CASTSTANTEAFF,TGTGCCAGCACCTCGACAGCGAACACTGAAGCTTTCTTT,TRBV25-1,TRBJ1-1,few,-
CASSLFPDRANTEAFF,TGCGCCAGCAGCTTGTTTCCCGACAGGGCGAACACTGAAGCTTTCTTT,TRBV5-1,TRBJ1-1,-,TRBD1
CASSQPTSGTGVSYEQYF,TGCGCCAGCAGCCAACCAACCTCCGGGACAGGGGTCTCCTACGAGCAGTACTTC,TRBV4-1,TRBJ2-7,-,TRBD1
CASSQGAGDEQYF,TGTGCCAGCAGCCAAGGGGCAGGGGACGAGCAGTACTTC,TRBV4-2,TRBJ2-7,-,-
CASSLENRGETQYF,TGTGCCAGCAGCTTAGAGAACAGGGGGGAGACCCAGTACTTC,TRBV7-9,TRBJ2-5,-,TRBD1
CASSSGTGITGELFF,TGTGCCAGCAGCTCGGGGACAGGGATCACCGGGGAGCTGTTTTTT,TRBV11-2,TRBJ2-2,-,TRBD1
CASRLPPFAGVLPIRPYNEQFF,TGTGCAAGTCGCTTACCCCCCTTCGCAGGGGTTCTGCCGATCCGTCCCTACAATGAGCAGTTCTTC,TRBV12-2,TRBJ2-1,-,-
CASTERGTDRETQYF,TGTGCCAGCACCGAAAGGGGGACGGATAGAGAGACCCAGTACTTC,TRBV27,TRBJ2-5,once,-
CASSPPLGTDTQYF,TGTGCCAGCTCACCACCCCTAGGAACAGATACGCAGTATTTT,TRBV18,TRBJ2-3,-,-
CASTLDRETSPGAFF,TGTGCCAGCACGTTGGACAGGGAAACATCTCCTGGAGCTTTCTTT,TRBV2,TRBJ1-1,once,TRBD1
CSVGERRETEQFF,TGCAGCGTTGGTGAGCGGCGGGAGACTGAGCAGTTCTTC,TRBV29-1,TRBJ2-1,-,TRBD2
CATSESRGQGHTDTQYF,TGTGCCACCAGTGAATCCCGAGGACAGGGTCACACAGATACGCAGTATTTT,TRBV24-1,TRBJ2-3,-,TRBD1
CASSLTSGRLETQYF,TGTGCCAGCTCACTGACTAGCGGGAGGTTAGAGACCCAGTACTTC,TRBV18,TRBJ2-5,-,TRBD2
CASSFSGTTEGEQFF,TGTGCCAGCAGTTTTTCCGGGACTACCGAGGGTGAGCAGTTCTTC,TRBV27,TRBJ2-1,-,TRBD2
CASSQDASGVENNEQFF,TGTGCCAGCAGCCAAGATGCTAGCGGGGTAGAAAACAATGAGCAGTTCTTC,TRBV3-1/TRBV3-2,TRBJ2-1,-,TRBD2
CASSIQFTDNQPQHF,TGTGCCAGTAGTATTCAATTTACTGACAATCAGCCCCAGCATTTT,TRBV19,TRBJ1-5,-,-
CASSLEWRENYNEQFF,TGTGCCAGCAGCTTAGAATGGCGGGAGAACTACAATGAGCAGTTCTTC,TRBV7-9,TRBJ2-1,-,TRBD2
CAISEGDRGQETQYF,TGTGCCATCAGTGAGGGCGACAGGGGGCAAGAGACCCAGTACTTC,TRBV10-3,TRBJ2-5,-,TRBD1
CASSKVVAGEGYTF,TGTGCCAGCAGCAAAGTAGTGGCAGGGGAAGGCTACACCTTC,TRBV21-1,TRBJ1-2,-,-
CASSPRTGDYGYTF,TGTGCCAGCTCACCACGGACAGGGGATTATGGCTACACCTTC,TRBV18,TRBJ1-2,-,TRBD1
CSAMKGAPGEQYF,TGCAGCGCGATGAAGGGGGCGCCGGGTGAGCAGTACTTC,TRBV29-1,TRBJ2-7,-,TRBD1
CASSLDLEQYF,TGCGCCAGCAGCTTGGATCTCGAGCAGTACTTC,TRBV5-1,TRBJ2-7,-,-
CAIRRERGINEQFF,TGTGCCATCCGGCGGGAGAGGGGTATAAATGAGCAGTTCTTC,TRBV30,TRBJ2-1,-,TRBD2
CASSGGLAYSYEQYF,TGCGCCAGCAGCGGGGGACTAGCGTACTCCTACGAGCAGTACTTC,TRBV5-1,TRBJ2-7,-,TRBD2
CASSILTGGNGYTF,TGTGCCAGCAGTATTCTGACAGGGGGCAATGGCTACACCTTC,TRBV28,TRBJ1-2,-,TRBD1
CASSQDLAYNEQFF,TGCGCCAGCAGCCAAGACCTCGCCTACAATGAGCAGTTCTTC,TRBV4-3,TRBJ2-1,-,-
CASSRSGTGVDTQYF,TGTGCCAGCAGCCGATCCGGGACAGGGGTAGATACGCAGTATTTT,TRBV7-9,TRBJ2-3,-,TRBD1
CASSLGQANYGYTF,TGTGCCAGCAGCTTAGGACAGGCTAACTATGGCTACACCTTC,TRBV7-2,TRBJ1-2,once,-
CASSPPDRPNTGELFF,TGTGCCAGCAGTCCCCCGGACAGGCCCAACACCGGGGAGCTGTTTTTT,TRBV6-2/TRBV6-3,TRBJ2-2,-,TRBD1
CASSPGSWLNTEAFF,TGTGCCAGCTCACCAGGGAGTTGGCTGAACACTGAAGCTTTCTTT,TRBV18,TRBJ1-1,-,-
CASSVDRNTEAFF,TGTGCCAGCAGCGTGGACAGGAACACTGAAGCTTTCTTT,TRBV5-4,TRBJ1-1,-,-
CAITGTGYEQYF,TGTGCCATCACCGGGACTGGTTACGAGCAGTACTTC,TRBV10-3,TRBJ2-7,-,-
CASSSRPGGAWGTEAFF,TGTGCCAGCAGCTCCCGCCCGGGGGGGGCTTGGGGCACTGAAGCTTTCTTT,TRBV9,TRBJ1-1,-,-
CASTRDRAYNSPLHF,TGTGCCAGCACCAGGGACAGGGCGTATAATTCACCCCTCCACTTT,TRBV2,TRBJ1-6,-,TRBD1
CASSPWGLANNEQFF,TGTGCCAGCAGCCCCTGGGGGCTGGCAAACAATGAGCAGTTCTTC,TRBV5-4,TRBJ2-1,-,-
CASSLPGLEGETQYF,TGTGCCAGCAGCCTACCGGGACTAGAAGGAGAGACCCAGTACTTC,TRBV7-9,TRBJ2-5,-,TRBD2
CATHRGSSYNEQFF,TGTGCCACTCACAGGGGGAGCTCCTACAATGAGCAGTTCTTC,TRBV7-2,TRBJ2-1,-,TRBD1
CASSPPGLAGGPITDTQYF,TGTGCCAGCTCACCACCGGGTCTAGCGGGAGGTCCTATCACAGATACGCAGTATTTT,TRBV18,TRBJ2-3,-,TRBD2
CASSKWRPKLEKLFF,TGTGCCAGCAGCAAATGGAGACCTAAACTTGAAAAACTGTTTTTT,TRBV21-1,TRBJ1-4,-,-
CASSPGQGADEAFF,TGTGCCAGTAGTCCAGGACAGGGGGCTGATGAAGCTTTCTTT,TRBV19,TRBJ1-1,few,TRBD1
CASSQAPGIYNEQFF,TGTGCCAGCAGCCAAGCTCCGGGAATTTACAATGAGCAGTTCTTC,TRBV3-1/TRBV3-2,TRBJ2-1,-,-
CASSFEGGVNEKLFF,TGTGCCAGCAGTTTCGAGGGGGGGGTTAATGAAAAACTGTTTTTT,TRBV27,TRBJ1-4,-,-
CASSFFPGQGAGEQYF,TGCGCCAGCAGCTTTTTTCCGGGACAGGGGGCTGGGGAGCAGTACTTC,TRBV5-1,TRBJ2-7,-,TRBD1
CAWSKDRNTEAFF,TGTGCCTGGAGTAAGGACAGGAACACTGAAGCTTTCTTT,TRBV30,TRBJ1-1,-,-
CASSVAPGGNYEQYF,TGTGCCAGCAGCGTAGCACCGGGAGGCAACTACGAGCAGTACTTC,TRBV9,TRBJ2-7,-,TRBD2
CASSPGSPEQYF,TGTGCCAGCAGCCCCGGTAGTCCCGAGCAGTACTTC,TRBV7-6,TRBJ2-7,-,-
CAWSPDRGAQPQHF,TGTGCCTGGAGCCCAGACAGGGGCGCTCAGCCCCAGCATTTT,TRBV30,TRBJ1-5,-,TRBD1
CASKAGGGNTIYF,TGCGCCAGCAAAGCAGGGGGCGGAAACACCATATATTTT,TRBV23-1,TRBJ1-3,-,TRBD1
CASSILHREGSGNTIYF,TGTGCCAGTAGTATACTCCACAGGGAGGGGAGTGGAAACACCATATATTTT,TRBV19,TRBJ1-3,once,-
CASSAGTSGRALGELFF,TGTGCCAGCAGCGCCGGGACTAGCGGGAGGGCCCTCGGGGAGCTGTTTTTT,TRBV11-3,TRBJ2-2,-,TRBD2
CSVPSGSIYGYTF,TGCAGCGTCCCTTCCGGGAGCATCTATGGCTACACCTTC,TRBV29-1,TRBJ1-2,once,-
CASSIWRSDSSYEQYF,TGTGCCAGCAGCATCTGGAGATCGGACAGCTCCTACGAGCAGTACTTC,TRBV7-6,TRBJ2-7,-,-
CASSPTQTRNSPLHF,TGTGCCAGCAGCCCAACCCAAACTCGGAATTCACCCCTCCACTTT,TRBV7-9,TRBJ1-6,-,-
CASSVAGVYEQYF,TGTGCCAGCAGCGTAGCGGGAGTATACGAGCAGTACTTC,TRBV5-4,TRBJ2-7,-,TRBD2
CATSERTGLYGYTF,TGTGCCACCAGTGAGCGGACAGGGCTGTATGGCTACACCTTC,TRBV24-1,TRBJ1-2,-,TRBD1
CASSLQGAGIEKLFF,TGTGCCAGCAGCTTACAGGGGGCAGGGATTGAAAAACTGTTTTTT,TRBV7-2,TRBJ1-4,-,TRBD1
CASSLFSRSGSYNEQFF,TGTGCCAGCAGCTTATTTAGTCGCAGCGGCTCCTACAATGAGCAGTTCTTC,TRBV11-2,TRBJ2-1,-,-
CASSLGRLAGVNEQFF,TGTGCCAGCAGCTTAGGTCGCTTAGCGGGAGTGAATGAGCAGTTCTTC,TRBV11-3,TRBJ2-1,-,TRBD2
CSVAPHGLAASYEQYF,TGCAGCGTTGCTCCCCACGGACTAGCGGCGTCCTACGAGCAGTACTTC,TRBV29-1,TRBJ2-7,-,TRBD2